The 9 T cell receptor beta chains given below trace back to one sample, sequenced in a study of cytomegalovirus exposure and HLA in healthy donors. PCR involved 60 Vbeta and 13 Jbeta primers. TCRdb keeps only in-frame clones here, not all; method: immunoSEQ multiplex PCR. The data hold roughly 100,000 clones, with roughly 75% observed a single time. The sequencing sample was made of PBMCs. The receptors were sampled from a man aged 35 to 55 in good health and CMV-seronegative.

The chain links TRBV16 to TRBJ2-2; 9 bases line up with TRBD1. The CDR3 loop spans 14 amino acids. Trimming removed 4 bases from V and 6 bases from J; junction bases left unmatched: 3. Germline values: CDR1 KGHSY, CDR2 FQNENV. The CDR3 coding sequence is TGTGCCAGCAGCCGGACAGGGGAACCCGGGGAGCTGTTTTTT. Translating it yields CASSRTGEPGELFF.

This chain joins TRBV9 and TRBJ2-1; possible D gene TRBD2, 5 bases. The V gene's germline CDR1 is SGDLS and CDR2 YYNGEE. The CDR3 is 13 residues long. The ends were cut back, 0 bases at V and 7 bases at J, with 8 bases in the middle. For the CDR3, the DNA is TGTGCCAGCAGCGTAGCCTCGGGAAATGAGCAGTTCTTC. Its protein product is CASSVASGNEQFF. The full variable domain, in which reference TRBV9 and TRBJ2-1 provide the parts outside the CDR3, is DSGVTQTPKHLITATGQRVTLRCSPRSGDLSVYWYQQSLDQGLQFLIQYYNGEERAKGNILERFSAQQFPDLHSELNLSSLELGDSALYFCASSVASGNEQFFGPGTRLTVL.

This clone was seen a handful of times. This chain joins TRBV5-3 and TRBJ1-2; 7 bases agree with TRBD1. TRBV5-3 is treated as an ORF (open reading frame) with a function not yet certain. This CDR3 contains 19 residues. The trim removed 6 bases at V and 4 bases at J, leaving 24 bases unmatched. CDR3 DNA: TGTGCCAGAAACTGTTCTCCGGGACAGCCGTATTCTCTACCCTATGGCTACACCTTC. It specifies CARNCSPGQPYSLPYGYTF.

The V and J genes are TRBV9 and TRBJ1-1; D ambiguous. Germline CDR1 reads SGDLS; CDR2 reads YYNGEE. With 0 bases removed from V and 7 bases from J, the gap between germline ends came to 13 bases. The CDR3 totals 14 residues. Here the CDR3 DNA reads TGTGCCAGCAGCGTAGGGGCGGTTGCGGGTGAAGCTTTCTTT. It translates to CASSVGAVAGEAFF. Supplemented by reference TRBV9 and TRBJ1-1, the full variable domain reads DSGVTQTPKHLITATGQRVTLRCSPRSGDLSVYWYQQSLDQGLQFLIQYYNGEERAKGNILERFSAQQFPDLHSELNLSSLELGDSALYFCASSVGAVAGEAFFGQGTRLTVV.

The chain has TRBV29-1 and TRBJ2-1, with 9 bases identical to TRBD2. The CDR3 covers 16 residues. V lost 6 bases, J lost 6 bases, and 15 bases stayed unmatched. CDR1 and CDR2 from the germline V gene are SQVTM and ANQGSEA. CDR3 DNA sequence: TGCAGCGTAACTGGACTAGCGCAAACCGCGCTCAATGAGCAGTTCTTC. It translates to CSVTGLAQTALNEQFF.

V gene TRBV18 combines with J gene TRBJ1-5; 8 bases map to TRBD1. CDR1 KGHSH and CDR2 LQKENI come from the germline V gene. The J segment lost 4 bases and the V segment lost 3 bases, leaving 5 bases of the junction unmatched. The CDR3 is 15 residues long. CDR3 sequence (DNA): TGTGCCAGCTCACCCCGACAGGGGAGGAATCAGCCCCAGCATTTT. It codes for CASSPRQGRNQPQHF.

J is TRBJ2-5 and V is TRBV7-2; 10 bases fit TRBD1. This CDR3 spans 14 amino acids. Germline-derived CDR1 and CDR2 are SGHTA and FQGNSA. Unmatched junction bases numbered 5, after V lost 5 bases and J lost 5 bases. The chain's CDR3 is CASSPDRGPETQYF. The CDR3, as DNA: TGTGCCAGCAGCCCCGACAGGGGGCCGGAGACCCAGTACTTC.

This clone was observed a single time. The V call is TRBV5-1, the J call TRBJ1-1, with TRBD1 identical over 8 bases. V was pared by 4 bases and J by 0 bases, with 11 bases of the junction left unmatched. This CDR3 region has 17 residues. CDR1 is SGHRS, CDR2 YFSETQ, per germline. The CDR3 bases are TGCGCCAGCAGCCGATTGACAGGGGACCCATTGAACACTGAAGCTTTCTTT. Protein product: CASSRLTGDPLNTEAFF.

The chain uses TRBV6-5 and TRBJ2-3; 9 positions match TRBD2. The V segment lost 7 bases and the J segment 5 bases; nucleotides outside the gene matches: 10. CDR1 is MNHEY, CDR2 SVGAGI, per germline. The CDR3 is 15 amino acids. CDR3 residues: CASNPASGVKDTQYF. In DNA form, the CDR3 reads TGTGCCAGCAACCCGGCTAGCGGGGTGAAAGATACGCAGTATTTT.